A single sample is the source of the 30 T cell receptor beta chains below, sequenced in a study of T cells in localized non-small cell lung cancer. The method was immunoSEQ multiplex PCR; TCRdb's version includes in-frame clones alone and lacks a portion of them. The table has about 51,000 clones, around 86% seen once. The material sequenced was peripheral blood mononuclear cells, taken before any cancer treatment. The receptors were sampled from a man aged 35 to 70 with stage III lung adenocarcinoma.

This clone occurred a few times. The chain has TRBV19 and TRBJ1-5; D gene uncertain. The germline gives CDR1 LNHDA, CDR2 SQIVND (reference sequence). This CDR3 has 13 amino acids. Trimming stripped 4 bases from V and 3 bases from J, with 7 bases between. CDR3 in DNA: TGTGCCAGTAGTACGTCCCTCAATCAGCCCCAGCATTTT. Its protein product is CASSTSLNQPQHF.

This chain connects TRBV6-6 to TRBJ1-3; D might be TRBD1 (6 bases). The CDR3 sequence is 15 residues long. The germline CDR1 and CDR2 sequences are MNHNY and SVGAGI (reference sequence). V was cut by 0 bases and J by 1 base, with 7 bases left in between. This chain's CDR3 is CASSYSQGSGNTIYF. CDR3 coding DNA: TGTGCCAGCAGTTACTCCCAGGGGTCTGGAAACACCATATATTTT.

The gene calls are TRBV19 and TRBJ1-1; D unresolved. V lost 5 bases and J lost 2, with 9 bases in between. This CDR3 contains 13 residues. The germline gives CDR1 LNHDA, CDR2 SQIVND (reference sequence). CDR3: CASSGATNTEAFF. The CDR3 nucleotides are TGTGCCAGTAGTGGAGCAACCAACACTGAAGCTTTCTTT.

V and J are TRBV5-1 and TRBJ2-4; D remains unclear. The V end lost 0 bases, the J end lost 4 bases, and 2 bases lay between the germline ends. The germline V gene encodes CDR1 SGHRS and CDR2 YFSETQ. CDR3 size: 12 residues. CDR3 region: CASSLEKNIQYF. CDR3 nucleotides: TGCGCCAGCAGCTTGGAAAAAAACATTCAGTACTTC.

The rearrangement joins TRBV9 to TRBJ2-5, with 12 bases that match TRBD2. The CDR3 is made up of 15 amino acids. The V and J ends lost 2 bases and 9 bases, in that order; junction bases with no gene match: 8. Per the germline V gene, CDR1 is SGDLS and CDR2 is YYNGEE. The CDR3 sequence is CASSVLAGGPAAQYF. CDR3 DNA: TGTGCCAGCAGCGTTCTAGCGGGGGGGCCCGCAGCCCAGTACTTC.

V gene TRBV5-4 combines with J gene TRBJ2-5, with D unresolved. The CDR3 runs 14 residues. V shed 0 bases and J shed 5 bases, with 11 bases lying between them. Germline CDR1 SGHNT, CDR2 YYREEE (reference sequence). For the CDR3, the DNA is TGTGCCAGCAGCTTGGGACAAAGGTGGGAGACCCAGTACTTC. Translating gives CASSLGQRWETQYF.

V is TRBV11-2 and J is TRBJ2-2; D remains unclear. The CDR3 loop spans 15 amino acids. V was pared by 5 bases and J by 1 base, with 11 bases between. Germline lookup yields CDR1 SGHAT and CDR2 FQNNGV. The CDR3 reads CASSPLHRNTGELFF. In DNA, the CDR3 is TGTGCCAGCAGCCCCCTGCACAGGAACACCGGGGAGCTGTTTTTT.

V gene TRBV29-1 combines with J gene TRBJ2-7; D is possibly TRBD1 (6 bases). The CDR3 length is 11 residues. Germline CDR1 SQVTM, CDR2 ANQGSEA. In DNA, the CDR3 is TGCGCAGTCAGGGGTTTCCACGAGCAGTACTTC. The encoded protein is CAVRGFHEQYF.

This rearrangement joins TRBV10-3 to TRBJ2-5; 8 positions agree with TRBD1. Unmatched junction bases numbered 1, after V lost 2 bases and J lost 5 bases. The CDR3 is made up of 13 amino acids. Germline V gives CDR1 ENHRY, CDR2 SYGVKD. The DNA of the CDR3 is TGTGCCATCAGTGAGAACAGGGGGGAGACCCAGTACTTC. Its translation: CAISENRGETQYF.

In this sample, this clone turned up a few times. V is TRBV7-8 and J is TRBJ2-2; the D is unclear. The V gene lost 5 bases and the J gene lost 7 bases, with 8 bases spanning the gap. The germline V gene encodes CDR1 SGHVS and CDR2 FQNEAQ. The CDR3 loop spans 12 amino acids. The CDR3 bases are TGTGCCAGCAGCATATCGTACGGGGAGCTGTTTTTT. Protein sequence: CASSISYGELFF.

The genes are TRBV2 and TRBJ2-2, with D possibly matching TRBD2 (5 bases). The CDR3 is made up of 16 amino acids. Trimming removed 7 bases from V and 3 bases from J, with 18 bases in between. Germline V gene data show CDR1 as SNHLY and CDR2 as FYNNEI. Here the CDR3 reads CASIGGSLSYTGELFF. CDR3 in DNA: TGTGCCAGCATTGGAGGCTCCCTCTCTTACACCGGGGAGCTGTTTTTT.

The chain recombines TRBV7-9 with TRBJ2-1; D ambiguous. V was cut by 5 bases and J by 6 bases, with 14 bases left in between. The CDR3 totals 14 residues. The germline V gene encodes CDR1 SEHNR and CDR2 FQNEAQ (reference sequence). The DNA of the CDR3 is TGTGCCAGCAGCCTCACAAGCAGGTCCAATGAGCAGTTCTTC. Translation gives CASSLTSRSNEQFF.

This clone was found once. This chain uses TRBV5-4 with TRBJ2-7, with TRBD2 matching 7 bases. Germline V lookup: CDR1 SGHNT, CDR2 YYREEE (reference sequence). Trimming took 4 bases from V and 1 from J; bases not matched to a gene: 8. The CDR3 loop spans 15 amino acids. The CDR3 sequence: CASSEGTTLSYEQYF. CDR3 DNA: TGTGCCAGCAGCGAGGGGACTACCTTATCCTACGAGCAGTACTTC.

V usage is TRBV10-1 and J usage is TRBJ2-1; the match to TRBD2 covers 8 bases. Germline V gene lookup returns CDR1 WNHNN and CDR2 SYGVQD (reference sequence). With V trimmed by 0 bases and J by 2 bases, 3 bases remained unmatched. The CDR3 consists of 16 residues. The CDR3 protein is CASSESTGGAYNEQFF. In nucleotides, the CDR3 is TGCGCCAGCAGTGAGTCGACGGGGGGGGCCTACAATGAGCAGTTCTTC.

The chain employs TRBV7-8 and TRBJ2-7; 7 positions agree with TRBD1. Germline assignment: CDR1 SGHVS and CDR2 FQNEAQ. V gave up 4 bases and J gave up 3 bases; unmatched junction bases: 9. The CDR3 consists of 15 residues. In DNA, the CDR3 is TGTGCCAGCAGCTCGTCCGGGACAGCCTTCTACGAGCAGTACTTC. Protein product: CASSSSGTAFYEQYF.

The J gene is TRBJ2-3, the V gene TRBV19; 7 nucleotides align to TRBD1. This CDR3 has 14 residues. Germline lookup yields CDR1 LNHDA and CDR2 SQIVND (reference sequence). V shed 4 bases, J shed 2 bases, and the junction held 3 bases outside the gene matches. The CDR3 nucleotides read TGTGCCAGTAGTACGGGACAGTACACAGATACGCAGTATTTT. As protein: CASSTGQYTDTQYF.

This clone was counted only a few times. The rearrangement uses TRBV19 and TRBJ1-1; D remains ambiguous. Germline CDR1 and CDR2: LNHDA and SQIVND (reference sequence). V shed 5 bases and J shed 1 base, with 14 bases lying between them. The CDR3 has 15 residues. CDR3 sequence: CASSLDELGNTEAFF. CDR3 bases: TGTGCCAGTAGTTTGGACGAACTAGGGAACACTGAAGCTTTCTTT.

This rearrangement joins TRBV6-6 to TRBJ1-2; D remains unclear. The V end lost 2 bases, the J end lost 5 bases, and 9 bases lay between the germline ends. Germline CDR1 MNHNY, CDR2 SVGAGI (reference sequence). The CDR3 consists of 13 residues. This chain's CDR3 is CASSYLAGYGYTF. The CDR3 DNA sequence: TGTGCCAGCAGTTACCTGGCGGGTTATGGCTACACCTTC.

The gene calls are TRBV12-5 and TRBJ2-5, with D perhaps TRBD1 or TRBD2 (5 bases each). CDR1 LGHNT and CDR2 FRNRAP come from the germline V gene. CDR3 length equals 12 residues. Deletions cut 6 bases from V and 4 bases from J, with 9 bases between. The CDR3 is CASGLRGETQYF. The CDR3 DNA reads as TGTGCTAGTGGCTTGAGGGGAGAGACCCAGTACTTC.

V and J are TRBV16 and TRBJ2-1, with 8 bases lining up with TRBD1. Per germline, CDR1 KGHSY and CDR2 FQNENV. The CDR3 covers 16 residues. J was trimmed by 0 bases and V by 4 bases; bases with no gene match: 5. CDR3 sequence: CASSRPGQGSYNEQFF. The CDR3 nucleotides read TGTGCCAGCAGCCGACCTGGACAGGGCTCCTACAATGAGCAGTTCTTC.

The genes are TRBV5-1 and TRBJ2-3; D ambiguous. The V end was cut by 0 bases, the J end by 6 bases, with 11 bases between. Germline values: CDR1 SGHRS, CDR2 YFSETQ. This CDR3 contains 14 residues. The CDR3 protein is CASSLALPLDTQYF. DNA for the CDR3: TGCGCCAGCAGCTTGGCCCTCCCACTCGATACGCAGTATTTT.

The V and J genes are TRBV7-2 and TRBJ2-1, with D possibly being TRBD2 (6 bases). The CDR3 has 15 amino acids. Germline V gene data show CDR1 as SGHTA and CDR2 as FQGNSA. V was trimmed by 3 bases and J by 2 bases, leaving 11 bases between them. In DNA, the CDR3 is TGTGCCAGCAGCTTGCCGGGGGAGACCTACAATGAGCAGTTCTTC. Its translation: CASSLPGETYNEQFF.

J is TRBJ2-7 and V is TRBV2; the D gene is possibly TRBD1 (6 bases). The germline V and J ends were trimmed by 6 bases and 1 base, with 7 bases remaining between them. The germline V gene encodes CDR1 SNHLY and CDR2 FYNNEI. The CDR3 is made up of 12 amino acids. CDR3 residues: CASSRGSYEQYF. For the CDR3, the DNA is TGTGCCAGCAGCAGGGGATCCTACGAGCAGTACTTC.

The chain has TRBV4-1 and TRBJ2-5; 9 bases agree with TRBD2. The CDR3 has 18 amino acids. Per the germline V gene, CDR1 is MGHRA and CDR2 is YSYEKL. Trimming cost V 1 base and J 2 bases; bases outside gene matches: 11. The CDR3 sequence is CASSQGALFAGGQETQYF. The CDR3 DNA is TGCGCCAGCAGCCAAGGAGCTCTATTTGCGGGGGGGCAAGAGACCCAGTACTTC.

The chain has TRBV4-1 and TRBJ2-2; TRBD2 matches at 9 bases. V lost 5 bases and J lost 6; bases outside the gene matches: 10. Looked up from germline, CDR1 is MGHRA and CDR2 is YSYEKL. The CDR3 has 16 residues. The CDR3 protein is CASSGFAGGTAGELFF. Written as DNA, the CDR3 is TGCGCCAGCAGCGGGTTCGCGGGGGGGACGGCCGGGGAGCTGTTTTTT.

J is TRBJ2-1 and V is TRBV13, with TRBD2 matching over 8 bases. CDR1 and CDR2 (germline): PRHDT, FYEKMQ (reference sequence). With V trimmed by 1 base and J by 8 bases, 10 bases remained unmatched. CDR3 length: 16 amino acids. The CDR3 DNA sequence: TGTGCCAGCAGCTTAGATAAGCGGGGGTTCACAGATGAGCAGTTCTTC. It translates to CASSLDKRGFTDEQFF.

The rearrangement links TRBV5-1 to TRBJ2-5; tentatively, D is TRBD1 or TRBD2 (6 bases each). Looked up from germline, CDR1 is SGHRS and CDR2 is YFSETQ. Trimming removed 0 bases from V and 3 bases from J, with 15 bases in between. The CDR3 consists of 16 residues. CDR3 sequence reads: CASSLGLAGGEETQYF. The CDR3 DNA is TGCGCCAGCAGCTTGGGATTGGCCGGGGGCGAAGAGACCCAGTACTTC.

The chain joins TRBV5-1 to TRBJ2-6; a weak D match, TRBD2 (6 bases). The CDR3 is 16 residues long. The germline CDR1 and CDR2 sequences are SGHRS and YFSETQ. V dropped 0 bases and J dropped 6 bases, with 13 bases sitting between them. CDR3 in DNA: TGCGCCAGCAGCTTGGGGAGGGCATTAACGGCCAACGTCCTGACTTTC. It yields the protein CASSLGRALTANVLTF.

The rearrangement uses TRBV18 and TRBJ2-1; 11 nucleotides align to TRBD2. The CDR3 length is 17 residues. Trimming at V came to 2 bases and at J to 3 bases, leaving 6 bases not matched to a gene. CDR1 is KGHSH and CDR2 is LQKENI in the germline V gene. The CDR3: CASSPKASGRIYNEQFF. As DNA, the CDR3 is TGTGCCAGCTCACCAAAGGCTAGCGGGAGGATCTACAATGAGCAGTTCTTC. Looking up the rest from reference TRBV18 and TRBJ2-1 gives the full variable domain: NAGVMQNPRHLVRRRGQEARLRCSPMKGHSHVYWYRQLPEEGLKFMVYLQKENIIDESGMPKERFSAEFPKEGPSILRIQQVVRGDSAAYFCASSPKASGRIYNEQFFGPGTRLTVL.

This rearrangement joins TRBV6-6 to TRBJ2-7; D gene ambiguous. Germline-derived CDR1 and CDR2 are MNHNY and SVGAGI (reference sequence). The V gene lost 5 bases and the J gene lost 3 bases, with 5 bases spanning the gap. The CDR3 is 11 residues long. CDR3 in DNA: TGTGCCAGCAGTGGTGGCTACGAGCAGTACTTC. Its translation is CASSGGYEQYF.